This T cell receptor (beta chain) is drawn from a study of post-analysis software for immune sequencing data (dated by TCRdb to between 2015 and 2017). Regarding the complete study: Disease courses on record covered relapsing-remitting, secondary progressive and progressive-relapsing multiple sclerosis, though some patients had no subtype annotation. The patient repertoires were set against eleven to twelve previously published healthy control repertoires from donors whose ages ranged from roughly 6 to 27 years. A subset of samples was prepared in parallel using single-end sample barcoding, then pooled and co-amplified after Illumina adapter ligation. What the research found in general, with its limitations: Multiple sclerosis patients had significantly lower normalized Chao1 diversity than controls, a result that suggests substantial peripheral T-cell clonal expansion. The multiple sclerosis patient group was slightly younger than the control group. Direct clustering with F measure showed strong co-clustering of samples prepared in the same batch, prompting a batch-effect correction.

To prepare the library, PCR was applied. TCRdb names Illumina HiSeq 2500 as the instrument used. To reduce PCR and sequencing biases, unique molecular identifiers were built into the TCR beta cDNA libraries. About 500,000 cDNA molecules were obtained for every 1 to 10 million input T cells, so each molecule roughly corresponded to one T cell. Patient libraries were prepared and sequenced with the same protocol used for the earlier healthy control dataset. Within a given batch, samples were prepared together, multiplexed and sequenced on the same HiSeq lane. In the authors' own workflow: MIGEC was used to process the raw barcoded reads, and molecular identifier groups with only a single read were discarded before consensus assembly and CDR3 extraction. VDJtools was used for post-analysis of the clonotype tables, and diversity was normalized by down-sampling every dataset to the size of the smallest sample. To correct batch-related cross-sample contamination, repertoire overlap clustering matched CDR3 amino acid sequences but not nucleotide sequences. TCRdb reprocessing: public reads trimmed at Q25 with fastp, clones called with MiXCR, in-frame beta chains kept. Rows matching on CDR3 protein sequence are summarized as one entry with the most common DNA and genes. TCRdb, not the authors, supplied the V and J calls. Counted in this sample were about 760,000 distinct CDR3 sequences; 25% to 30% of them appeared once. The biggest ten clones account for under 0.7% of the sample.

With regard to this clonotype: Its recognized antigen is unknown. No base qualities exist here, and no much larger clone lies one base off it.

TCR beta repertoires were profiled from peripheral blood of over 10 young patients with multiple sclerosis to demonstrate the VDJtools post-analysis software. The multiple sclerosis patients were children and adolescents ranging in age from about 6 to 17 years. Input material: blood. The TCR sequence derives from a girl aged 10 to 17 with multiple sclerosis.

The CDR3 amino acid sequence is: CASSLEQVGSPLHF. The DNA reads TGTGCCAGCAGTTTAGAACAGGTCGGCTCACCCCTCCACTTT. The chain joins TRBV12-3 or TRBV12-4 to TRBJ1-6; TRBD1 could be the D gene, as 5 bases match. V is clipped by 1 base and J by 10 bases, and the sequence between their germline boundaries is 11 bases long. There are 14 amino acids in the CDR3, from cysteine to phenylalanine inclusive. Only the CDR3 region is kept as DNA, spanning 42 bases read in frame from base 1.